This section outlines one T cell receptor beta chain sequence together with its context. What it binds is unknown. Researchers took RNA transcripts and amplified the TCR beta CDR3 regions from them. The study used the HTBI primer set for a first-round RT-PCR of the TCR CDR3. TCRdb analysed the multiplex PCR reads with MiXCR anew, one entry per CDR3 protein. In the table there are hundreds of thousands of distinct CDR3 sequences, about 20% of which are singletons. This specimen belongs to a study of T cells in Graves' hyperthyroidism and ophthalmopathy. Whole-study results and caveats: Expanded thyroid clonotypes (above 0.001) were mostly also found in blood. Ophthalmopathy stood apart from stable hyperthyroidism in a 13 V-J model.

The diagnoses drew upon clinical symptoms, serum thyroxine and TRAb, thyroid ultrasound and orbital computed tomography. The receptor was isolated from a man aged 35 to 55 with Graves' ophthalmopathy. Sequencing was done on a sample of blood.

CDR3 sequence reads: CSAGTTLGTGELFF. The CDR3 DNA is TGCAGCGCGGGGACTACCTTAGGCACCGGGGAGCTGTTTTTT. The gene calls are TRBV29-1 and TRBJ2-2, with 7 bases lining up with TRBD2. The CDR3 runs to 14 residues. Trimming took 7 bases from V and 4 from J; bases not matched to a gene: 9. CDR1 SQVTM and CDR2 ANQGSEA come from the germline V gene.